This TCR beta chain was sequenced in a study of T cell repertoires in cytomegalovirus infection. Study-level background: Signatures in public TCR beta sequences pointed to both CMV infection and matching HLA type. Study-wide findings and caveats: Summed public TCR beta family frequency identified CMV carriers bearing the relevant HLA. The ex vivo response showed dominance by HLA-C-restricted CMV-specific TCR beta clonotypes.

TCRdb reanalysed the reads using MiXCR and keeps one entry per CDR3 protein. The table records 350,000 to 550,000 distinct CDR3 sequences, about 33% of them present only once. The CDR3 sequence is 16 residues long. V was clipped by 5 bases and J by 1 base, with 17 bases between them. Germline V CDR1 and CDR2: SGHAT, FQDESV (reference sequence). In regard to this clonotype: The antigen remains undetermined.

This chain uses TRBV11-1 with TRBJ1-1; TRBD1 is a possible D gene (6 bases). Sequencing used PBMCs. This TCR derives from a human donor in good health (CMV status not recorded). Some clones in this sample may be carry-over from other donors' samples. The CDR3, as DNA: TGTGCCAGCAGCAACCAGGGGACGGCTAAGAACACTGAAGCTTTCTTT. As protein: CASSNQGTAKNTEAFF.